The 12 T cell receptor beta chains below were found in one sample sequenced in a study of blood T cell repertoires in COVID-19. Clones were read by immunoSEQ multiplex PCR, and TCRdb kept only the in-frame ones, dropping some. The sample yields under 300,000 clones, roughly 86% seen once. The source material was peripheral blood. The receptors were sampled from a woman aged 70-85 years with active or convalescent COVID-19.

The CDR3 spells CASSPNRIYEQYF. For the CDR3, the DNA is TGTGCCAGCAGCCCTAACAGGATCTACGAGCAGTACTTC. This chain links TRBV5-5 with TRBJ2-7, with TRBD1 as a possible D gene (5 bases). The CDR3 contains 13 residues. The V and J ends lost 4 bases and 3 bases respectively, with 11 bases between them. Germline-derived CDR1 and CDR2 are SGHKS and YYEKEE (reference sequence). The complete variable domain, with remaining parts taken from reference TRBV5-5 and TRBJ2-7, reads DAGVTQSPTHLIKTRGQQVTLRCSPISGHKSVSWYQQVLGQGPQFIFQYYEKEERGRGNFPDRFSARQFPNYSSELNVNALLLGDSALYLCASSPNRIYEQYFGPGTRLTVT.

For this clone: Additional DNA sequences in this sample encode the identical CDR3. The CDR3 sequence: CASSPGFSGNTIYF. The CDR3 nucleotides read TGTGCCAGCAGCCCGGGGTTCTCTGGAAACACCATATATTTT. The chain links TRBV7-2 to TRBJ1-3; D ambiguous. This CDR3 region has 14 residues. V was shortened by 5 bases and J by 0 bases, with 8 bases between the two germline ends. Germline loops: CDR1 SGHTA, CDR2 FQGNSA. Variable domain in full (rest from reference TRBV7-2 and TRBJ1-3): GAGVSQSPSNKVTEKGKDVELRCDPISGHTALYWYRQSLGQGLEFLIYFQGNSAPDKSGLPSDRFSAERTGGSVSTLTIQRTQQEDSAVYLCASSPGFSGNTIYFGEGSWLTVV.

The genes are TRBV19 and TRBJ1-1; perhaps TRBD1 as D (6 bases). The germline CDR1 and CDR2 sequences are LNHDA and SQIVND (reference sequence). This CDR3 is built from 14 residues. V was shortened by 4 bases and J by 1 base, with 10 bases between the two germline ends. The CDR3 region is CASSTGTRNTEAFF. The CDR3 DNA reads as TGTGCCAGTAGTACCGGGACAAGGAACACTGAAGCTTTCTTT.

The V and J genes are TRBV2 and TRBJ1-4; D is unresolved. Germline V gene lookup returns CDR1 SNHLY and CDR2 FYNNEI. Trimming removed 3 bases from V and 0 bases from J, with 11 bases in between. CDR3 size: 16 residues. CDR3 in DNA: TGTGCCAGCAGTGACTGGGGAGTAGCAACTAATGAAAAACTGTTTTTT. It is translated as CASSDWGVATNEKLFF.

In nucleotides, the CDR3 is TGTGCCAGCAGCTTTCGAATGGAGGGCAGTGAAAAACTGTTTTTT. As protein: CASSFRMEGSEKLFF. This chain links TRBV5-6 with TRBJ1-4, with D unclear. Germline lookup yields CDR1 SGHDT and CDR2 YYEEEE. The germline V and J ends were trimmed by 2 bases and 7 bases, with 15 bases remaining between them. The CDR3 sequence is 15 residues long.

CDR3 loop: CALARLSNQPQHF. The CDR3 DNA sequence: TGTGCCTTAGCACGGCTTAGCAATCAGCCCCAGCATTTT. The chain couples TRBV12-3 or TRBV12-4 to TRBJ1-5, with unresolved D. The CDR3 has 13 amino acids. V lost 11 bases, J lost 0 bases, and 11 bases lay in between.

The gene calls are TRBV2 and TRBJ1-6; 7 nucleotides line up with TRBD1. The CDR3 sequence is 15 residues long. Germline V CDR1 and CDR2: SNHLY, FYNNEI. V was clipped by 5 bases and J by 10 bases; unmatched bases: 11. The CDR3 is CASSKDRPNGSPLHF. The CDR3, as DNA: TGTGCCAGCAGTAAGGACAGGCCTAATGGGTCACCCCTCCACTTT. The full variable domain, with the rest looked up from reference TRBV2 and TRBJ1-6, is EPEVTQTPSHQVTQMGQEVILRCVPISNHLYFYWYRQILGQKVEFLVSFYNNEISEKSEIFDDQFSVERPDGSNFTLKIRSTKLEDSAMYFCASSKDRPNGSPLHFGNGTRLTVT.

This clone was found a few times. The J gene is TRBJ1-2, the V gene TRBV4-1, with a possible D match to TRBD1 (5 bases). The germline V and J ends were trimmed by 1 base and 4 bases, with 13 bases remaining between them. Germline V gene sequence: CDR1 MGHRA, CDR2 YSYEKL. The CDR3 is made up of 15 amino acids. CDR3 DNA: TGCGCCAGCAGCCAAGTTTGGGGGGTCAGCTATGGCTACACCTTC. Its translation: CASSQVWGVSYGYTF.

The chain links TRBV6-6 to TRBJ1-1, with D unclear. Germline CDR1 reads MNHNY; CDR2 reads SVGAGI (reference sequence). The CDR3 runs to 15 residues. Trimming removed 4 bases at V and 0 bases at J, with 12 bases between. The CDR3 spells CASSSVSMMNTEAFF. DNA for the CDR3: TGTGCCAGCAGTTCGGTGTCTATGATGAACACTGAAGCTTTCTTT.

This clone was counted once. The chain joins TRBV19 to TRBJ2-1, with D maybe TRBD2 (5 bases). The V end was cut by 3 bases, the J end by 0 bases, with 6 bases between. The V gene's germline CDR1 is LNHDA and CDR2 SQIVND (reference sequence). The CDR3 spans 14 residues. The CDR3 coding sequence is TGTGCCAGTAGTATCCGGGGCTCCTACAATGAGCAGTTCTTC. Encoded protein: CASSIRGSYNEQFF. Using reference TRBV19 and TRBJ2-1 for the parts outside the CDR3, the full variable domain is DGGITQSPKYLFRKEGQNVTLSCEQNLNHDAMYWYRQDPGQGLRLIYYSQIVNDFQKGDIAEGYSVSREKKESFPLTVTSAQKNPTAFYLCASSIRGSYNEQFFGPGTRLTVL.

This rearrangement joins TRBV3-1 (or the pseudogene TRBV3-2) to TRBJ2-1; D is possibly TRBD2 (6 bases). V shed 1 base and J shed 3 bases, with 16 bases lying between them. Germline V CDR1 and CDR2: LGHDT, YNNKEL (reference sequence). This CDR3 spans 17 amino acids. The CDR3 is CASSQGSAGLGYNEQFF. DNA of the CDR3: TGTGCCAGCAGCCAAGGTTCCGCGGGACTTGGCTACAATGAGCAGTTCTTC.

The rearrangement joins TRBV5-5 to TRBJ2-1; 8 nucleotides align to TRBD2. V lost 10 bases and J lost 8; bases outside the gene matches: 11. The CDR3 is 13 amino acids. Germline V gene lookup returns CDR1 SGHKS and CDR2 YYEKEE (reference sequence). CDR3 region: CASTGGALDEQFF. The DNA for the CDR3 is TGTGCCTCGACGGGAGGGGCGCTTGATGAGCAGTTCTTC.